This T cell receptor beta chain is from a study of vaccination and CD4 T cells after COVID-19. Germline-derived CDR1 and CDR2 are MNHNS and SASEGT. This CDR3 spans 13 amino acids. V was cut by 10 bases and J by 0 bases, with 9 bases left in between. On this clonotype: Its matching antigen is unknown.

Stated treatment: approximately 9-day PBMC culture with coronavirus spike peptide pools or control peptides (ViraFEST assay). The Oncomine TCR Beta short-read assay sequenced DNA from cultured CD4+ T cells. Via MiXCR, TCRdb re-called the PCR reads, giving one row per CDR3 protein. The sample consists of approximately 3,500 distinct CDR3 sequences, 15% to 20% of them appearing once. The genes are TRBV6-1 and TRBJ1-4; D uncertain. The source of this sequence is a human donor who had recovered from COVID-19. Material for sequencing was CD4+ T cells from blood, cultured in vitro. The CDR3 DNA sequence: TGTGCCACTCGGGGTGCAACTAATGAAAAACTGTTTTTT. Protein: CATRGATNEKLFF.